Presented here are 20 T cell receptor beta chains from one specimen sequenced in a study of monozygotic twins with inflammatory bowel disease. TCRdb re-called the 5' RACE reads and shows each CDR3 protein once, DNA omitted. Listed are approximately 400,000 distinct CDR3 sequences; 2.5% to 3% falls within the top ten. Sequencing input: blood. The receptor set was obtained from a human donor with ulcerative colitis or Crohn's disease, or a healthy co-twin of an affected twin (not recorded which).

This chain uses TRBV18 with TRBJ1-4; TCRdb indicates TRBD1, and absent DNA this call remains unverified. Germline V gene data show CDR1 as KGHSH and CDR2 as LQKENI. This CDR3 has 17 residues. This chain's CDR3 is CASSPPRGQGDREKLFF.

The rearrangement joins TRBV4-2 to TRBJ2-7; TCRdb's assignment of TRBD2 cannot be checked, as there is no DNA. Per germline, CDR1 LGHNA and CDR2 YNFKEQ. The CDR3 consists of 15 residues. The CDR3 reads CASSQGGTSTYEQYF.

The gene calls are TRBV29-1 and TRBJ2-6; there is no DNA to check the TCRdb D call of TRBD1. Germline CDR1 SQVTM, CDR2 ANQGSEA. The CDR3 extends over 19 amino acids. The CDR3 sequence is CSVQSSDRVELSGANVLTF.

V and J are TRBV12-3 or TRBV12-4 and TRBJ2-3; TCRdb's assignment of TRBD1 cannot be checked, as there is no DNA. CDR3 length equals 16 residues. Here the CDR3 reads CASSPTGGGSADTQYF.

V and J are TRBV7-2 and TRBJ2-5; absent DNA, TCRdb's TRBD2 call cannot be checked. There are 16 residues in the CDR3. Germline CDR1 is SGHTA and CDR2 is FQGNSA. The chain's CDR3 is CASSLSSRQGQETQYF.

The genes are TRBV11-1 and TRBJ2-2; there is no DNA to check the TCRdb D call of TRBD1. Germline CDR1 and CDR2: SGHAT and FQDESV (reference sequence). There are 15 residues in the CDR3. CDR3 loop: CASSPGVINTGELFF.

The genes are TRBV6-2 or TRBV6-3 and TRBJ2-2; no DNA is available, so the TRBD1 call from TCRdb remains unchecked. The CDR3 extends over 14 amino acids. Germline lookup yields CDR1 MNHEY and CDR2 SVGEGT. The CDR3 loop is CASRTGGEAGELFF.

The chain combines TRBV4-2 with TRBJ2-3. Germline CDR1 LGHNA, CDR2 YNFKEQ. The CDR3 totals 16 residues. CDR3 amino acids: CASSQEGITSTDTQYF.

V and J are TRBV5-1 and TRBJ2-1; TCRdb picks TRBD1, but there is no DNA to check that call. The V gene's germline CDR1 is SGHRS and CDR2 YFSETQ. CDR3 length equals 16 residues. CDR3 in amino acids: CASSLAGGGFNNEQFF.

This rearrangement joins TRBV19 to TRBJ2-2; TCRdb calls TRBD1, which cannot be checked without DNA. The germline gives CDR1 LNHDA, CDR2 SQIVND (reference sequence). This CDR3 has 16 residues. CDR3 in amino acids: CASSPQGTGRTGELFF.

CDR3 loop: CASSSETVRAHTDTQYF. The chain has TRBV7-3 and TRBJ2-3. This CDR3 has 17 amino acids. Germline CDR1 is SGHTA and CDR2 is FQGTGA.

The gene calls are TRBV18 and TRBJ2-3; TCRdb reports TRBD1, a call that lacks DNA to check it against. CDR1 and CDR2 (germline): KGHSH, LQKENI. The length of the CDR3 is 15 residues. The CDR3 is CASSPGQTFTDTQYF. The entire variable domain, with the rest obtained from reference TRBV18 and TRBJ2-3, is as follows: NAGVMQNPRHLVRRRGQEARLRCSPMKGHSHVYWYRQLPEEGLKFMVYLQKENIIDESGMPKERFSAEFPKEGPSILRIQQVVRGDSAAYFCASSPGQTFTDTQYFGPGTRLTVL.

The rearrangement links TRBV7-6 to TRBJ2-1; TCRdb designates TRBD1, a call that cannot be tested without DNA. Germline V gene sequence: CDR1 SGHVS, CDR2 FNYEAQ. The CDR3 runs 17 residues. CDR3 amino acids: CASSPKTGPSSYNEQFF.

The V gene is TRBV6-4, the J gene TRBJ2-3; without DNA, the TCRdb call of TRBD1 cannot be checked. The CDR3 extends over 16 amino acids. Germline lookup yields CDR1 MRHNA and CDR2 SNTAGT. CDR3 region: CASSNRGGGSTDTQYF.

The chain has TRBV30 and TRBJ2-1; the D gene TCRdb calls, TRBD2, cannot be checked with no DNA. This CDR3 has 17 residues. CDR1 and CDR2 from the germline V gene are GTSNPN and SVGIG (reference sequence). CDR3 sequence: CAWSVELTSGGNNEQFF.

This sequence joins TRBV2 and TRBJ2-5; TCRdb calls TRBD1, which cannot be checked without DNA. The germline V gene encodes CDR1 SNHLY and CDR2 FYNNEI. The CDR3 is 15 residues long. The CDR3 spells CASSEASRGPETQYF.

The chain uses TRBV5-6 and TRBJ1-1; TCRdb lists TRBD1, though no DNA is available to test this call. Germline V CDR1 and CDR2: SGHDT, YYEEEE. This CDR3 region has 14 residues. CDR3: CASTETGMNTEAFF.

This rearrangement joins TRBV7-8 to TRBJ1-5; there is no DNA to check the TCRdb D call of TRBD1. This CDR3 has 15 amino acids. Germline V gene data show CDR1 as SGHVS and CDR2 as FQNEAQ. The CDR3 is CASSVGQVRGQPQHF.

The V and J genes are TRBV10-2 and TRBJ2-3; TCRdb outputs TRBD2, but without DNA this stays unchecked. Germline CDR1 WSHSY, CDR2 SAAADI. CDR3 length: 11 residues. CDR3 amino acids: CASSEEGTQYF.

The chain couples TRBV6-5 to TRBJ2-7; with no DNA, the TCRdb D assignment of TRBD1 cannot be verified. The CDR3 totals 14 residues. Germline V lookup: CDR1 MNHEY, CDR2 SVGAGI. This CDR3 reads CASSYSGQGYEQYF.